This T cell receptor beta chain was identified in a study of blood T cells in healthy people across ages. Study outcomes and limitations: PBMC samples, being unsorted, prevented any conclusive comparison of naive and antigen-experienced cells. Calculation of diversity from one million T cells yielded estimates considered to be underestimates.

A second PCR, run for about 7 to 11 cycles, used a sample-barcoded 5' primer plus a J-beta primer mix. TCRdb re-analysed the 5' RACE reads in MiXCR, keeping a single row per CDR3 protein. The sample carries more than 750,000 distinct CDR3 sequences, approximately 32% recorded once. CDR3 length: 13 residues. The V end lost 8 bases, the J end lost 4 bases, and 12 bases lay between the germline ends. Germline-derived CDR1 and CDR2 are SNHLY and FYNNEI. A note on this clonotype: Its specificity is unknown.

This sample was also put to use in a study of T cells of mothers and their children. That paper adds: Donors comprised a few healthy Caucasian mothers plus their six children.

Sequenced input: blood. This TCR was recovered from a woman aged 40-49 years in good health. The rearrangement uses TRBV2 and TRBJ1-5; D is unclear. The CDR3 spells CASVAGMNQPQHF. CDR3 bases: TGTGCCAGCGTGGCGGGAATGAATCAGCCCCAGCATTTT. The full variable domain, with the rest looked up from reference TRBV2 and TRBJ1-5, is EPEVTQTPSHQVTQMGQEVILRCVPISNHLYFYWYRQILGQKVEFLVSFYNNEISEKSEIFDDQFSVERPDGSNFTLKIRSTKLEDSAMYFCASVAGMNQPQHFGDGTRLSIL.